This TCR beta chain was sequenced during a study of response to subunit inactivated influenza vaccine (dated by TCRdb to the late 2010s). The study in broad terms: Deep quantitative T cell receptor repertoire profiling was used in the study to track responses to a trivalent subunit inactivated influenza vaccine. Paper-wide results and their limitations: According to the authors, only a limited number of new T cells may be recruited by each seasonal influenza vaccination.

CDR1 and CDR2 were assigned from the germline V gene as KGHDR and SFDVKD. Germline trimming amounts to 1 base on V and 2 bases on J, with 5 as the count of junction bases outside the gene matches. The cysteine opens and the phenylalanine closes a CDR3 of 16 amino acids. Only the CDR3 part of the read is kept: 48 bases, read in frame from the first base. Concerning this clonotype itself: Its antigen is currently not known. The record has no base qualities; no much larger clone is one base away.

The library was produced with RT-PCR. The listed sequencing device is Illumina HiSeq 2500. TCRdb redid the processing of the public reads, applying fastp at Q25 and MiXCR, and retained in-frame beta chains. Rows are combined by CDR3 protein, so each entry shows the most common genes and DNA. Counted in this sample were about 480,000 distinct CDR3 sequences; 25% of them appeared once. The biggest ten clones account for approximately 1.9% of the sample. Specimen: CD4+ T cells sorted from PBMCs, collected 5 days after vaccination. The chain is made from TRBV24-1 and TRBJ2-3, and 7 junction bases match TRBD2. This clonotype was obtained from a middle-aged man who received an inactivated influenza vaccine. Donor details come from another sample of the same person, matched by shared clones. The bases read TGTGCCACCAGTGATTTCCCTAGCGGACACACAGATACGCAGTATTTT. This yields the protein CATSDFPSGHTDTQYF.